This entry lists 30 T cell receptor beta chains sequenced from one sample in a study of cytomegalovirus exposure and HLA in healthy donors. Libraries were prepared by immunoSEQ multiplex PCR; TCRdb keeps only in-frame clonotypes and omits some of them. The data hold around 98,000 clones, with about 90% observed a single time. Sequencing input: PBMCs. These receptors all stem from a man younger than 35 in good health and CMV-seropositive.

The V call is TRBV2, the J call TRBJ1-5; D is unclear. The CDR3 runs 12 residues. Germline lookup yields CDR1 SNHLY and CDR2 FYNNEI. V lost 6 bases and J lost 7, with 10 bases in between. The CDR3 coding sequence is TGTGCCAGCAGGGTTGAGGGCCAGCCCCAGCATTTT. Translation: CASRVEGQPQHF.

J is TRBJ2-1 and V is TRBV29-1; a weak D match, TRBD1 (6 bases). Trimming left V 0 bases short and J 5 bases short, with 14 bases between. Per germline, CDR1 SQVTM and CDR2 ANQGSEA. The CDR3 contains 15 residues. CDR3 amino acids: CSVEDQQGSHNEQFF. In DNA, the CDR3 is TGCAGCGTTGAAGATCAACAGGGTAGTCACAATGAGCAGTTCTTC.

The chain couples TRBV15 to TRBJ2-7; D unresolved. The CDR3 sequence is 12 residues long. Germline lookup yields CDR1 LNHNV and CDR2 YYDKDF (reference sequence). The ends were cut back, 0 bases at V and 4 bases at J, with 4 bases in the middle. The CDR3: CATSRDRYEQYF. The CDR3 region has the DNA TGTGCCACCAGCAGAGATCGGTACGAGCAGTACTTC.

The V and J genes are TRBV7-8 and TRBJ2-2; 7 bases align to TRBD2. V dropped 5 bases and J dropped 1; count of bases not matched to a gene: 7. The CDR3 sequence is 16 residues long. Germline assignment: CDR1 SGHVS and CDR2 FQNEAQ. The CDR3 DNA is TGTGCCAGCAGCGCCCTCGGCGGGGGGAACACCGGGGAGCTGTTTTTT. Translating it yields CASSALGGGNTGELFF. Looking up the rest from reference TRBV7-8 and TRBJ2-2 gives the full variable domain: GAGVSQSPRYKVAKRGQDVALRCDPISGHVSLFWYQQALGQGPEFLTYFQNEAQLDKSGLPSDRFFAERPEGSVSTLKIQRTQQEDSAVYLCASSALGGGNTGELFFGEGSRLTVL.

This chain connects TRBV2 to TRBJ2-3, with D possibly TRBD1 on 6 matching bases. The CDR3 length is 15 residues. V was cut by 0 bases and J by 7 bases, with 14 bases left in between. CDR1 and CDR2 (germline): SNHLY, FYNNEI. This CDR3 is CASSEAQGPPNTQYF. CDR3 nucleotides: TGTGCCAGCAGTGAAGCGCAGGGGCCCCCGAATACGCAGTATTTT.

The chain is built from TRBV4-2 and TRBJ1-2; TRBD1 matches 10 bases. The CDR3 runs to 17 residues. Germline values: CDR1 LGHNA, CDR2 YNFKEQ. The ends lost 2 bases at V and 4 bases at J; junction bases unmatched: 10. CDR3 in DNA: TGTGCCAGCAGCCAACAAACCGGGACAGGGGATATCTATGGCTACACCTTC. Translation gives CASSQQTGTGDIYGYTF.

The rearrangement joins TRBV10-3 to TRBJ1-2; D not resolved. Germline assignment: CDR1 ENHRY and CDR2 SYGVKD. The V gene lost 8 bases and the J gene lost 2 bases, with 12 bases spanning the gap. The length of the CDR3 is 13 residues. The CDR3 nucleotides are TGTGCCATCGGGCAGTCAACAAACTATGGCTACACCTTC. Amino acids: CAIGQSTNYGYTF.

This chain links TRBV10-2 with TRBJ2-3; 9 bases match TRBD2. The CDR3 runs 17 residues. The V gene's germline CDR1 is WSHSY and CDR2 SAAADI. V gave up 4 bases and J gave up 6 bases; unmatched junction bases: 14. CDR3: CASSGSSGRGRGDTQYF. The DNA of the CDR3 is TGCGCCAGCAGTGGAAGTAGCGGGAGAGGTCGCGGGGATACGCAGTATTTT.

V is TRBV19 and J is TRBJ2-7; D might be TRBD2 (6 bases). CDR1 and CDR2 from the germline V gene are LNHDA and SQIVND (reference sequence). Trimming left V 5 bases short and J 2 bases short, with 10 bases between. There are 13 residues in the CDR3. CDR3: CASSPRETYEQYF. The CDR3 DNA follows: TGTGCCAGTAGTCCGCGGGAAACCTACGAGCAGTACTTC.

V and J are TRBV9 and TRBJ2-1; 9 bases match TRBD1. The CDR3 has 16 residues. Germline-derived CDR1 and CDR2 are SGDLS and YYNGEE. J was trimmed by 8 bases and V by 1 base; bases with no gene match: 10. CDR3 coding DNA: TGTGCCAGCAGCGTAAGGGGGGACAGGGAGTTGGATGAGCAGTTCTTC. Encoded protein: CASSVRGDRELDEQFF.

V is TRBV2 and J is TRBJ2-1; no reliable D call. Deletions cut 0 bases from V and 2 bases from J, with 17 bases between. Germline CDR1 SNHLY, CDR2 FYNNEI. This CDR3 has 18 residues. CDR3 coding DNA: TGTGCCAGCAGTGAAGCTTCCCCTGACACGAGAGCCTACAATGAGCAGTTCTTC. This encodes CASSEASPDTRAYNEQFF.

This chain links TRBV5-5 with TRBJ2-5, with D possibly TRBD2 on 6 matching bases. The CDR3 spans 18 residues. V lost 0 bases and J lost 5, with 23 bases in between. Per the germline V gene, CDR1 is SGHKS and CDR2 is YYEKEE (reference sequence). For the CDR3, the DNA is TGTGCCAGCAGCTTGGGGCTGCTTCGTGCGGGGCCCGGCGAGACCCAGTACTTC. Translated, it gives CASSLGLLRAGPGETQYF.

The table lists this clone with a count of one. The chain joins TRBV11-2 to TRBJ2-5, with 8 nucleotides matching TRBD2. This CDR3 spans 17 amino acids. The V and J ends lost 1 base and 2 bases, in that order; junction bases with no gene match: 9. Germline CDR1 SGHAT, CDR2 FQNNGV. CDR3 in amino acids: CASSLAGGPELQETQYF. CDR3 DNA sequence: TGTGCCAGCAGCTTAGCGGGGGGGCCCGAACTTCAAGAGACCCAGTACTTC.

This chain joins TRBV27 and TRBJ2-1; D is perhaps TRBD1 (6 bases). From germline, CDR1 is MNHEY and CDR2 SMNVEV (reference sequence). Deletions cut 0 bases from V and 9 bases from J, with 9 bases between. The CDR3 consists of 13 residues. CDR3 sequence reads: CASSLSGASEQFF. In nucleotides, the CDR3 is TGTGCCAGCAGTTTATCGGGGGCTTCTGAGCAGTTCTTC.

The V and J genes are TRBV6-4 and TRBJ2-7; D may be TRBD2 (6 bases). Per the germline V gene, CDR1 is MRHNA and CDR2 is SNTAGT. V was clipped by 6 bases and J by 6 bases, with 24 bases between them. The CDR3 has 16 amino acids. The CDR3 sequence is CASSGPRDWELPEQYF. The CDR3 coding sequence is TGTGCCAGCAGCGGCCCCCGGGACTGGGAATTGCCCGAGCAGTACTTC.

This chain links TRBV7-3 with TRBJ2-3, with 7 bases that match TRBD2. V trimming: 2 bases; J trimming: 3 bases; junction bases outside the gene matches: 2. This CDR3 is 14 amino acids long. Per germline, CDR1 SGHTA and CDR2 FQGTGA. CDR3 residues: CASSLSAGTDTQYF. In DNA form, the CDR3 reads TGTGCCAGCAGCTTATCAGCGGGGACAGATACGCAGTATTTT.

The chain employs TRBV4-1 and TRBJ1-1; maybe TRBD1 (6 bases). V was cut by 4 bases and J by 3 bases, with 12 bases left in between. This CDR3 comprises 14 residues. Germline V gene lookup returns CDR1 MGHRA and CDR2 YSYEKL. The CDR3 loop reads CASSRQGSDTEAFF. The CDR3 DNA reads TGCGCCAGCAGCCGCCAGGGGAGCGACACTGAAGCTTTCTTT.

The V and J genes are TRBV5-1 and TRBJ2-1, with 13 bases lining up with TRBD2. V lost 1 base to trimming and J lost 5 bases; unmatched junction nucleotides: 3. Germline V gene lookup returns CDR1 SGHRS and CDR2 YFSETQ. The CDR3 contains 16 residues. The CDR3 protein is CASSLTGTSGNNEQFF. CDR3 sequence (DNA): TGCGCCAGCAGCTTGACCGGGACTAGCGGGAACAATGAGCAGTTCTTC.

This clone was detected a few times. CDR3 amino acids: CASSYPEREQYF. In nucleotides, the CDR3 is TGTGCCAGCAGCTATCCAGAACGAGAGCAGTACTTC. This chain connects TRBV7-8 to TRBJ2-7; unclear D gene. The CDR3 covers 12 residues. Germline V gives CDR1 SGHVS, CDR2 FQNEAQ. V was cut by 4 bases and J by 7 bases, with 11 bases left in between.

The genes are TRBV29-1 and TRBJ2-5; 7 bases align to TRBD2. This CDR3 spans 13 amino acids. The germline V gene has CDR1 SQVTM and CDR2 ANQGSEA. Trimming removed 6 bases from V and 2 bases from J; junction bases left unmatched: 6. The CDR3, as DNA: TGCAGCGTGCAGCCGGGACTACAAGAGACCCAGTACTTC. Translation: CSVQPGLQETQYF.

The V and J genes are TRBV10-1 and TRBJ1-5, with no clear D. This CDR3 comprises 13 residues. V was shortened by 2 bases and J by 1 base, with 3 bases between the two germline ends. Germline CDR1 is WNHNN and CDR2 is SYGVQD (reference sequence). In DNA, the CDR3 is TGCGCCAGCAGTGAGGGCAGCAATCAGCCCCAGCATTTT. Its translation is CASSEGSNQPQHF.

The CDR3 region is CASSSPRGETQYF. CDR3 sequence (DNA): TGTGCCAGCAGCTCTCCGAGGGGGGAGACCCAGTACTTC. The chain has TRBV13 and TRBJ2-5; tentative D call: TRBD1 (6 bases). Trimming cost V 4 bases and J 5 bases, with 11 bases left between them. This CDR3 has 13 amino acids. CDR1 PRHDT and CDR2 FYEKMQ come from the germline V gene (reference sequence).

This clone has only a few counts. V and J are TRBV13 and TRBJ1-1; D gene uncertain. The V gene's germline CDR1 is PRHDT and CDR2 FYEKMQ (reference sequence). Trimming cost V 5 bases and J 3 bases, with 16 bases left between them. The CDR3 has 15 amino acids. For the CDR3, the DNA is TGTGCCAGCAGCCGAAGTGGGAGTGGGGACACTGAAGCTTTCTTT. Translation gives CASSRSGSGDTEAFF.

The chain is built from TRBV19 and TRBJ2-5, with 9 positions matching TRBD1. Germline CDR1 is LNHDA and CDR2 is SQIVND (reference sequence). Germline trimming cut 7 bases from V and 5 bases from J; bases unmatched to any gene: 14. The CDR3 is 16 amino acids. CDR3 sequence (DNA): TGTGCCAGTAACGATCCTAAACAGGGGGCCGGTGAGACCCAGTACTTC. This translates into CASNDPKQGAGETQYF.

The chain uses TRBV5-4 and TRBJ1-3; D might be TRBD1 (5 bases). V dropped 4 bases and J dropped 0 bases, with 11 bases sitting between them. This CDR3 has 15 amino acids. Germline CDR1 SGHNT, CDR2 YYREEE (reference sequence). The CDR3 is CASSRGGISGNTIYF. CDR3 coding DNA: TGTGCCAGCAGCCGCGGGGGAATCTCTGGAAACACCATATATTTT.

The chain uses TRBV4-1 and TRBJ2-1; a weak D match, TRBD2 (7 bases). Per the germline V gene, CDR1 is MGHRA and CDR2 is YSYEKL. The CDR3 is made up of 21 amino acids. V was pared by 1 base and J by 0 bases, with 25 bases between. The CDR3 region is CASSQGGGRVGRGASYNEQFF. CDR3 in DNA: TGCGCCAGCAGCCAAGGTGGGGGACGAGTCGGACGGGGGGCCTCCTACAATGAGCAGTTCTTC.

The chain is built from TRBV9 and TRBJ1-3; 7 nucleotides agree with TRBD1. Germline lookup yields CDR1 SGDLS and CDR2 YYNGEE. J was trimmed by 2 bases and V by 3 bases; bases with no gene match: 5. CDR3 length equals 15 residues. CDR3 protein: CASSATGRAGNTIYF. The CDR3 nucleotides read TGTGCCAGCAGCGCGACAGGGCGAGCTGGAAACACCATATATTTT.

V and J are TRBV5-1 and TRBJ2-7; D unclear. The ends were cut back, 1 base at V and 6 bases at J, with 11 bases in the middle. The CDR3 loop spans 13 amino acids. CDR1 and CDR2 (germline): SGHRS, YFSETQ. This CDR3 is CASSLTRFGEQYF. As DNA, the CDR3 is TGCGCCAGCAGCTTGACCCGGTTTGGCGAGCAGTACTTC.

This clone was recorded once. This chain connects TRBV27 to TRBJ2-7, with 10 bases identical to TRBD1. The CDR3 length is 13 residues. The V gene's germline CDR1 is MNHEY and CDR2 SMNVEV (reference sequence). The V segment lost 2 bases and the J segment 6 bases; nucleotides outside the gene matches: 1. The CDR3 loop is CASSLRTGGEQYF. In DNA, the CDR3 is TGTGCCAGCAGTTTAAGGACAGGGGGCGAGCAGTACTTC.

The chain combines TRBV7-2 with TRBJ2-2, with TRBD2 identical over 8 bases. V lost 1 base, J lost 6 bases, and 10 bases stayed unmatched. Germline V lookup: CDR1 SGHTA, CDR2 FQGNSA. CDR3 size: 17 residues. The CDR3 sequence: CASSLEGTRAVPGELFF. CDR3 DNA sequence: TGTGCCAGCAGCTTAGAAGGGACTAGAGCGGTGCCCGGGGAGCTGTTTTTT.